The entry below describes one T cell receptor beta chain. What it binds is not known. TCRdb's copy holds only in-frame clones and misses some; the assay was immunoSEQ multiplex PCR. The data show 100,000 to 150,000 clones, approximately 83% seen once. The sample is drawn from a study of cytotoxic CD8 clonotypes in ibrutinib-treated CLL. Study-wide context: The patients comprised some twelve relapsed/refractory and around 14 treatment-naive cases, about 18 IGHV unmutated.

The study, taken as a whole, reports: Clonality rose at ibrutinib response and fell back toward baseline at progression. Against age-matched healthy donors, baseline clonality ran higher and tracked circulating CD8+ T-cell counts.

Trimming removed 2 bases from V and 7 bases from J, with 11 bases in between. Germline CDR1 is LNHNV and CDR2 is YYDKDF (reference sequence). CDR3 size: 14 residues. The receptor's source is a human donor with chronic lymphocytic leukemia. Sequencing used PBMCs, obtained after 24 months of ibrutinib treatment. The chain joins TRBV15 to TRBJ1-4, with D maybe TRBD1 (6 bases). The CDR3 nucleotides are TGTGCCACCAGCAGAACAGGGACCGTTGAAAAACTGTTTTTT. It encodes CATSRTGTVEKLFF.